This entry lists 21 T cell receptor beta chains sequenced from one sample in a study of CD8 T cells in Susac syndrome. RNA was extracted with the RNeasy kit, and a quantity of roughly 0.45 to 1 ug was reverse transcribed using random hexamers. MiXCR was run by TCRdb on the immunoSEQ multiplex PCR reads, yielding one entry per CDR3 protein. The sample records approximately 70,000 distinct CDR3 sequences, under 96% being singletons. Sequenced sample: CD4+ T cells from PBMCs. Receptors originate from a human donor with multiple sclerosis.

The chain recombines TRBV20-1 with TRBJ1-5; TRBD1 matches 8 bases. With 4 bases clipped from V and 0 bases from J, the junction kept 2 bases outside the gene matches. The CDR3 is 14 amino acids. CDR1 and CDR2 (germline): DFQATT, SNEGSKA (reference sequence). The CDR3 spells CSATGGDSNQPQHF. CDR3 sequence (DNA): TGCAGTGCTACAGGGGGCGATAGCAATCAGCCCCAGCATTTT.

The chain links TRBV6-5 to TRBJ1-5, with a weak D call TRBD1 (6 bases). The CDR3 extends over 15 amino acids. In germline, CDR1 is MNHEY, CDR2 SVGAGI. V was clipped by 2 bases and J by 2 bases, with 10 bases between them. The CDR3 is CASSYNGQRNQPQHF. The DNA of the CDR3 is TGTGCCAGCAGTTACAACGGACAGCGCAATCAGCCCCAGCATTTT.

The V gene is TRBV9, the J gene TRBJ2-1, with TRBD1 matching 10 bases. The trim removed 3 bases at V and 2 bases at J, leaving 2 bases unmatched. The CDR3 consists of 15 residues. The V gene's germline CDR1 is SGDLS and CDR2 YYNGEE. The CDR3 DNA follows: TGTGCCAGCAGCGCCGGGACAGGGGCCTACAATGAGCAGTTCTTC. Protein product: CASSAGTGAYNEQFF.

The gene calls are TRBV28 and TRBJ2-5; 10 positions match TRBD2. Germline V lookup: CDR1 MDHEN, CDR2 SYDVKM. The CDR3 runs to 15 residues. With V trimmed by 5 bases and J by 4 bases, 7 bases remained unmatched. The CDR3 DNA sequence: TGTGCCAGCAGTCCCCCAACTAGCGGGATAGAGACCCAGTACTTC. Translation gives CASSPPTSGIETQYF. The full variable domain, its missing parts supplied by reference TRBV28 and TRBJ2-5, is DVKVTQSSRYLVKRTGEKVFLECVQDMDHENMFWYRQDPGLGLRLIYFSYDVKMKEKGDIPEGYSVSREKKERFSLILESASTNQTSMYLCASSPPTSGIETQYFGPGTRLLVL.

V gene TRBV29-1 combines with J gene TRBJ1-2; 10 bases are shared with TRBD1. The CDR3 length is 13 residues. V was pared by 5 bases and J by 2 bases, with 2 bases of the junction left unmatched. CDR1 SQVTM and CDR2 ANQGSEA come from the germline V gene. Here the CDR3 DNA reads TGCAGCGTTCGGGACAGGGGAAACTATGGCTACACCTTC. Translated: CSVRDRGNYGYTF.

The chain recombines TRBV11-3 with TRBJ2-1; TRBD1 agrees at 9 bases. CDR3 length: 16 residues. Germline V gives CDR1 SGHNT, CDR2 YENEEA. The trim removed 6 bases at V and 7 bases at J, leaving 13 bases unmatched. CDR3 protein: CASSPQPGQGRNEQFF. Here the CDR3 DNA reads TGTGCCAGCAGTCCTCAACCGGGACAGGGTCGGAATGAGCAGTTCTTC.

J is TRBJ1-2 and V is TRBV4-1, with 9 bases fitting TRBD1. The CDR3 totals 15 residues. Germline CDR1 reads MGHRA; CDR2 reads YSYEKL. Trimming at V came to 0 bases and at J to 4 bases, leaving 3 bases not matched to a gene. The CDR3 sequence is CASSQDGTGFYGYTF. The CDR3 coding sequence is TGCGCCAGCAGCCAAGATGGGACAGGGTTCTATGGCTACACCTTC.

The CDR3 DNA follows: TGCAGTGCTAGGTCCGCGGGGAATAACTATGGCTACACCTTC. It encodes CSARSAGNNYGYTF. The genes are TRBV20-1 and TRBJ1-2; D uncertain. V gave up 3 bases and J gave up 1 base, with 12 bases separating them. Germline assignment: CDR1 DFQATT and CDR2 SNEGSKA (reference sequence). The CDR3 length is 14 residues.

V gene TRBV27 combines with J gene TRBJ2-6, with unresolved D. With 8 bases removed from V and 0 bases from J, the gap between germline ends came to 5 bases. From germline, CDR1 is MNHEY and CDR2 SMNVEV (reference sequence). The CDR3 length is 13 residues. The CDR3 DNA sequence: TGTGCCAGCGCATCCTCTGGGGCCAACGTCCTGACTTTC. Amino acids: CASASSGANVLTF.

This chain connects TRBV4-3 to TRBJ2-6; D unclear. The CDR3 consists of 15 residues. Looked up from germline, CDR1 is LGHNA and CDR2 is YSLEER. V lost 4 bases and J 4 bases, leaving 11 bases between the germline ends. The CDR3 coding sequence is TGCGCCAGCAGCCGAGCATCGTCAGGGGCCAACGTCCTGACTTTC. This encodes CASSRASSGANVLTF.

The chain has TRBV7-9 and TRBJ2-7; maybe TRBD2 (6 bases). Trimming shortened V by 8 bases and J by 3 bases, and 17 bases separated the two germline ends. Looked up from germline, CDR1 is SEHNR and CDR2 is FQNEAQ (reference sequence). The CDR3 consists of 14 residues. CDR3 sequence reads: CASAPGTSLYEQYF. The CDR3 DNA is TGTGCCAGCGCCCCTGGGACTTCCCTCTACGAGCAGTACTTC.

The chain employs TRBV6-1 and TRBJ2-5, with 7 bases aligning to TRBD2. CDR1 is MNHNS and CDR2 is SASEGT in the germline V gene. Trimming at V came to 5 bases and at J to 1 base, leaving 10 bases not matched to a gene. There are 16 residues in the CDR3. The CDR3, as DNA: TGTGCCAGCAGTCGCTCTAGCGGACCTAGCCAAGAGACCCAGTACTTC. Protein: CASSRSSGPSQETQYF.

The chain has TRBV10-3 and TRBJ2-3; the D is unclear. Germline-derived CDR1 and CDR2 are ENHRY and SYGVKD. V shed 5 bases and J shed 7 bases, with 13 bases lying between them. The CDR3 contains 13 residues. The CDR3 nucleotides are TGTGCCATCAGTCCCCTCTCCGGAAATACGCAGTATTTT. Its translation: CAISPLSGNTQYF.

CDR3 nucleotides: TGCAGTGCTAGAGTGGGGGGCAGCACCTACAATGAGCAGTTCTTC. Its protein is CSARVGGSTYNEQFF. The J gene is TRBJ2-1, the V gene TRBV20-1; D possibly matches TRBD1 or TRBD2 (6 bases each). Trimming stripped 1 base from V and 2 bases from J, with 12 bases between. The CDR3 length is 15 residues. CDR1 DFQATT and CDR2 SNEGSKA come from the germline V gene (reference sequence).

J is TRBJ1-2 and V is TRBV28; D ambiguous. In germline, CDR1 is MDHEN, CDR2 SYDVKM. This CDR3 has 12 residues. Trimming shortened V by 4 bases and J by 6 bases, and 9 bases separated the two germline ends. This CDR3 reads CASSSPTDGYTF. The CDR3, as DNA: TGTGCCAGCAGTTCTCCGACGGATGGCTACACCTTC.

V gene TRBV4-1 combines with J gene TRBJ2-1; TRBD2 agrees at 10 bases. Germline loops: CDR1 MGHRA, CDR2 YSYEKL. V lost 8 bases to trimming and J lost 6 bases; unmatched junction nucleotides: 7. The CDR3 length is 14 residues. DNA for the CDR3: TGCGCCAGCGCCAACGGACTAGCGGTCAATGAGCAGTTCTTC. Translating it yields CASANGLAVNEQFF.

The rearrangement joins TRBV29-1 to TRBJ2-5; maybe TRBD1 (6 bases). The CDR3 covers 15 residues. Germline V gene sequence: CDR1 SQVTM, CDR2 ANQGSEA. V was trimmed by 4 bases and J by 7 bases, leaving 22 bases between them. CDR3 DNA: TGCAGCGTTGTGGGCCAAATTCAGGGGTCGGTGACCCAGTACTTC. Translation: CSVVGQIQGSVTQYF.

The CDR3 here is CASSLESGGAQYF. As DNA, the CDR3 is TGTGCCAGCAGCTTGGAATCGGGGGGTGCGCAGTATTTT. The chain combines TRBV5-6 with TRBJ2-3, with 7 bases aligning to TRBD2. V lost 0 bases to trimming and J lost 10 bases; unmatched junction nucleotides: 5. The CDR3 runs to 13 residues. Looked up from germline, CDR1 is SGHDT and CDR2 is YYEEEE.

The V call is TRBV20-1, the J call TRBJ1-2, with 9 nucleotides matching TRBD1. The V segment lost 6 bases and the J segment 4 bases; nucleotides outside the gene matches: 3. Per the germline V gene, CDR1 is DFQATT and CDR2 is SNEGSKA (reference sequence). The CDR3 has 12 amino acids. Here the CDR3 reads CSAPGQGYGYTF. In DNA, the CDR3 is TGCAGTGCACCGGGACAGGGCTATGGCTACACCTTC.

The chain links TRBV12-3 or TRBV12-4 to TRBJ1-5; 10 bases agree with TRBD1. This CDR3 is built from 15 residues. The junction had 6 bases not matched to a gene; V was cut back by 5 bases and J by 5 bases. The CDR3 region is CASSLRDRGDQPQHF. In nucleotides, the CDR3 is TGTGCCAGCAGTCTCCGGGACAGGGGCGATCAGCCCCAGCATTTT.

This chain uses TRBV4-1 with TRBJ2-5; TRBD2 agrees at 9 bases. Germline CDR1 MGHRA, CDR2 YSYEKL. The CDR3 contains 17 residues. With 1 base clipped from V and 5 bases from J, the junction kept 11 bases outside the gene matches. This CDR3 is CASSQVQLAGSRETQYF. The CDR3 DNA sequence: TGCGCCAGCAGCCAAGTCCAGCTAGCGGGGAGTAGGGAGACCCAGTACTTC.